The source of this T cell receptor (beta chain) is a study of shared clonotypes between healthy human individuals. Sequencing was at deep level. Using immunoSEQ multiplex PCR, the repertoire was profiled, and TCRdb retains in-frame clones only, with some absent. The sample lists about 480,000 clones, approximately 85% occurring once. The germline V gene encodes CDR1 MDHEN and CDR2 SYDVKM. Trimming pared 4 bases from V and 4 bases from J, leaving 5 bases between. This CDR3 region has 13 residues. Only Caucasian adults living in Nashville, Tennessee served as donors. The source of this sequence is a woman between 40 and 55 years old in good health. Some clones in this sample may be carry-over from other donors' samples. The V call is TRBV28, the J call TRBJ1-6; D unresolved. Input material: PBMCs. CDR3 amino acids: CASSSPYNSPLHF. The DNA of the CDR3 is TGTGCCAGCAGTTCCCCTTATAATTCACCCCTCCACTTT. Supplemented by reference TRBV28 and TRBJ1-6, the full variable domain reads DVKVTQSSRYLVKRTGEKVFLECVQDMDHENMFWYRQDPGLGLRLIYFSYDVKMKEKGDIPEGYSVSREKKERFSLILESASTNQTSMYLCASSSPYNSPLHFGNGTRLTVT.